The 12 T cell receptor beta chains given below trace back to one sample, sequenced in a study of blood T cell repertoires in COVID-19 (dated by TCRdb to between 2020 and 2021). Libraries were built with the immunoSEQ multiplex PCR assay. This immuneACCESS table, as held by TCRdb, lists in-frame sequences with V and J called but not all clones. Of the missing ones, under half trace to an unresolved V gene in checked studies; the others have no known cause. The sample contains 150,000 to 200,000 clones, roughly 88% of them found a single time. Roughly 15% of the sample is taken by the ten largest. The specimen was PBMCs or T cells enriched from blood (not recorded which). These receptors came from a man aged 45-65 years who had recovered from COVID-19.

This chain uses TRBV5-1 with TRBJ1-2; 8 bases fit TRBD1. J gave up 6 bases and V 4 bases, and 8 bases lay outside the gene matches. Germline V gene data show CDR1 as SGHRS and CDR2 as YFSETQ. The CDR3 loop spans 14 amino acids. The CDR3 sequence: CASSVDRDPHGYTF. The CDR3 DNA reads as TGCGCCAGCAGCGTGGACAGGGACCCTCATGGCTACACCTTC.

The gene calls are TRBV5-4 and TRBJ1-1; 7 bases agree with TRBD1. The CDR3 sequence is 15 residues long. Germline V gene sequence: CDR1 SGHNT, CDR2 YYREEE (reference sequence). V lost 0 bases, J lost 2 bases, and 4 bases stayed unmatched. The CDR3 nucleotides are TGTGCCAGCAGCTTGGGGACAGGACCTAACACTGAAGCTTTCTTT. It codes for CASSLGTGPNTEAFF.

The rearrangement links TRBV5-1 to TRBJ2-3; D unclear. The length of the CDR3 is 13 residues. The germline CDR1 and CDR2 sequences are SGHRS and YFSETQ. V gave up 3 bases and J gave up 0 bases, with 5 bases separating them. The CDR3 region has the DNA TGCGCCAGCAGCTCAGTTAGCACAGATACGCAGTATTTT. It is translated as CASSSVSTDTQYF.

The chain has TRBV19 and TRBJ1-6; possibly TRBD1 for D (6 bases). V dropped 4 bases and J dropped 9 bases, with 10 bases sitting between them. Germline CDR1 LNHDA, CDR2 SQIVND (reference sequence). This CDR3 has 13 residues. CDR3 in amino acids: CASSSVTGSPLHF. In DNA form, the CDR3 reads TGTGCCAGTAGTAGCGTGACAGGTTCACCCCTCCACTTT.

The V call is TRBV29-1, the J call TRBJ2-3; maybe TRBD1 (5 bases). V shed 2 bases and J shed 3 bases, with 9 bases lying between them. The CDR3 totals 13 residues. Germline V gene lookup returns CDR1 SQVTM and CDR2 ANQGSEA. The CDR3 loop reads CSVEQGWTDTQYF. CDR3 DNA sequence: TGCAGCGTTGAACAGGGATGGACAGATACGCAGTATTTT.

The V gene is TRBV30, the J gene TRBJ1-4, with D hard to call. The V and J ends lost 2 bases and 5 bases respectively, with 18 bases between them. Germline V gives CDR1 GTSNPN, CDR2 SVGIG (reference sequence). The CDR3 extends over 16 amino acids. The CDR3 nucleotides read TGTGCCTGGAGTAGGATCCGGACCCCGGGGAATGAAAAACTGTTTTTT. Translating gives CAWSRIRTPGNEKLFF.

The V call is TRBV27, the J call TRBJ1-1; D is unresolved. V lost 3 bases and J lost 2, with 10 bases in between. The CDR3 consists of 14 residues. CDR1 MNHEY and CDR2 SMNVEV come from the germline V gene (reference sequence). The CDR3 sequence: CASSLGRINTEAFF. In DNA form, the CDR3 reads TGTGCCAGCAGTTTGGGCAGAATCAACACTGAAGCTTTCTTT.

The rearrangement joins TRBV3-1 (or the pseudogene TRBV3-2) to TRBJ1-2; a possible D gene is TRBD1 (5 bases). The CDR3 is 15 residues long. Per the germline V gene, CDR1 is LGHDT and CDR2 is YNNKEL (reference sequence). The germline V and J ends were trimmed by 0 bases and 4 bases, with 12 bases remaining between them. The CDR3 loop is CASSQEAQGGYGYTF. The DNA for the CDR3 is TGTGCCAGCAGCCAAGAAGCTCAGGGAGGCTATGGCTACACCTTC.

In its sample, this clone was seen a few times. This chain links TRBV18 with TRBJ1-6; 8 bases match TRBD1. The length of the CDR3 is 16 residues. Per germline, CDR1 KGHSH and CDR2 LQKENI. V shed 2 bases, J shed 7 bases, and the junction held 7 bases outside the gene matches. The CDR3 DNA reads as TGTGCCAGCTCACCAACGACAGGGGATGGGAATTCACCCCTCCACTTT. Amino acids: CASSPTTGDGNSPLHF.

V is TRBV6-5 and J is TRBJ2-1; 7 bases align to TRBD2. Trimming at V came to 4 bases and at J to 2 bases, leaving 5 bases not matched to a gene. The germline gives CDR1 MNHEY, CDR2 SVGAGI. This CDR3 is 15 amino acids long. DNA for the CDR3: TGTGCCAGCAGTTTACCGGGGGGACCCTACAATGAGCAGTTCTTC. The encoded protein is CASSLPGGPYNEQFF.

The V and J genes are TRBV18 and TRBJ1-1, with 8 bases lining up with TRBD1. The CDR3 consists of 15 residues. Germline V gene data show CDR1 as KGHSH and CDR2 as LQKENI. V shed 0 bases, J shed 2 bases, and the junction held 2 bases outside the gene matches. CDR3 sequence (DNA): TGTGCCAGCTCACCACCGGCAGGGGGCAACACTGAAGCTTTCTTT. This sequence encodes CASSPPAGGNTEAFF.

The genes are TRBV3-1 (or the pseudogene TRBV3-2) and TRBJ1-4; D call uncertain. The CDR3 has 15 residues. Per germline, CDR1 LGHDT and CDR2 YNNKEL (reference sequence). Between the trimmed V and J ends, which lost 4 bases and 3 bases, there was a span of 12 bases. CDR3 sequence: CASSPPTVANEKLFF. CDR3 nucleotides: TGTGCCAGCAGCCCCCCTACCGTAGCTAATGAAAAACTGTTTTTT.